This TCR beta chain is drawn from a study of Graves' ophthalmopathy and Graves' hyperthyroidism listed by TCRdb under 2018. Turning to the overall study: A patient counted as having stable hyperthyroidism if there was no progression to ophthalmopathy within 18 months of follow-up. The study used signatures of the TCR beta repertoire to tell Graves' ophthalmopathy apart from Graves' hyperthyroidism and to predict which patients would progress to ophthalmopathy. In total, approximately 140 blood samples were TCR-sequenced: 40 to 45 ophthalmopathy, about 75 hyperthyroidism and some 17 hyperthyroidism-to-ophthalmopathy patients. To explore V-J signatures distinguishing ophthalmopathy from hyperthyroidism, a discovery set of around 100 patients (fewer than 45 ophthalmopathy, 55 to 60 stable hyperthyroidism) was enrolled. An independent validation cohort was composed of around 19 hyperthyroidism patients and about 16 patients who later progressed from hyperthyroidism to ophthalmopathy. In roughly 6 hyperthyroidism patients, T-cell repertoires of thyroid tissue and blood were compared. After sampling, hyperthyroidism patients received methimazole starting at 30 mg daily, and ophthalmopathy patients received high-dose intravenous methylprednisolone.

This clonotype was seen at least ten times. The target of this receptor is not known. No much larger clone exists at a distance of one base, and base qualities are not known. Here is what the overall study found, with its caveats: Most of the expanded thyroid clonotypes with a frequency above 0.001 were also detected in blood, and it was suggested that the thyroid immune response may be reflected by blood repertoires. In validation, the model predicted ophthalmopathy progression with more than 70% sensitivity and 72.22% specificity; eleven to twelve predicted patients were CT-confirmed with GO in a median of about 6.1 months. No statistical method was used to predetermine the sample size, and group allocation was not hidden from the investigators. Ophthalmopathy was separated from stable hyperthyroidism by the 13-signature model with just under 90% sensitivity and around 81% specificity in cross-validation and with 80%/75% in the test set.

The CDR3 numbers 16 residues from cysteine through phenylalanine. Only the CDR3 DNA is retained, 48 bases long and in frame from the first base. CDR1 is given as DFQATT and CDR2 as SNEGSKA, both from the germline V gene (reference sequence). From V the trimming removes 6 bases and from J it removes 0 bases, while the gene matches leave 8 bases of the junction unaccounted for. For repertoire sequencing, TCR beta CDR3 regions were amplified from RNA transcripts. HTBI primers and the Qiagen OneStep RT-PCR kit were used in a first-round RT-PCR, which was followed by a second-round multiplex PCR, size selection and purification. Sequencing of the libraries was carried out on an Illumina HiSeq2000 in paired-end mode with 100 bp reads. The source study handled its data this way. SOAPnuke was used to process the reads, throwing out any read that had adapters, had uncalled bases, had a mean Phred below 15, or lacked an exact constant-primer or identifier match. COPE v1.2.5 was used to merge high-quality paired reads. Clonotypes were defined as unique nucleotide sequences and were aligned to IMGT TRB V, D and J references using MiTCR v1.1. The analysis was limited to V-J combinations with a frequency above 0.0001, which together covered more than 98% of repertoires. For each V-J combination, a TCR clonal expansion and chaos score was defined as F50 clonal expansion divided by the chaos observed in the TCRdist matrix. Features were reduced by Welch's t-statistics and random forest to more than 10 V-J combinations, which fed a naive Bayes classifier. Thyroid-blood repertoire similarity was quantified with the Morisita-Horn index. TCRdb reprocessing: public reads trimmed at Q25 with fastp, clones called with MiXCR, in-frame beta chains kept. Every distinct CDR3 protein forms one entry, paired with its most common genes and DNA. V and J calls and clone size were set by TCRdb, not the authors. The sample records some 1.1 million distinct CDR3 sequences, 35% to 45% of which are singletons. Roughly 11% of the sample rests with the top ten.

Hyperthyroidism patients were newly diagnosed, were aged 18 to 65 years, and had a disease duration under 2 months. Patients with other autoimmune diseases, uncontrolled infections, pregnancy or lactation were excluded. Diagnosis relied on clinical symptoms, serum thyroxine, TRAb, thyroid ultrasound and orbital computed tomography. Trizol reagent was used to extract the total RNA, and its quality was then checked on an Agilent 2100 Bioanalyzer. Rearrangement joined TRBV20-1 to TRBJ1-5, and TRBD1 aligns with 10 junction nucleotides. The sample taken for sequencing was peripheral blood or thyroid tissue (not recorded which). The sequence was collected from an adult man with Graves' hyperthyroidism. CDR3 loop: CSARDRGGDSNQPQHF. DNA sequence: TGCAGTGCGCGGGACAGGGGAGGAGATAGCAATCAGCCCCAGCATTTT.